The rows below give T cell receptor beta chains drawn from one sample of a study of cytomegalovirus exposure and HLA in healthy donors. Repertoires were generated with immunoSEQ multiplex PCR, while TCRdb's copy carries only in-frame clones and drops some. The sample consists of 150,000 or so clones, 60% to 80% of them appearing once. Sequences were obtained from PBMCs. The receptors were gathered from a female donor in good health and CMV-seronegative. CDR3s include the opening cysteine and the closing phenylalanine or tryptophan. The D gene is left open where the match is weak. Expanded clones are given a class, and other clones once, few, many or no size at all.

NA,TRBV6-6,NA,TRBJ2-7,TGTGCCAGCAGTTATACCCCCGGGGGTAGCTCCTACGAGCAGTACTTC,CASSYTPGGSSYEQYF
NA,TRBV6-1,NA,TRBJ1-5,TGTGCCAGCATTCTCGTGGGAGGGAGCAATCAGCCCCAGCATTTT,CASILVGGSNQPQHF
once,TRBV15,TRBD1,TRBJ1-5,TGTGCCACCAGCAGGGACAGGGGAGATCAGCCCCAGCATTTT,CATSRDRGDQPQHF
NA,TRBV6-5,NA,TRBJ2-6,TGTGCCAGCAGTCAAGGACTATCTGGGGCCAACGTCCTGACTTTC,CASSQGLSGANVLTF
NA,TRBV10-3,TRBD1,TRBJ1-2,TGTGCCATCAGTGAGGTGGGGCAGGGGGAGTTGAATGGCTACACCTTC,CAISEVGQGELNGYTF
NA,TRBV28,TRBD2,TRBJ2-1,TGTGCCAGCAGTATCCCTCGTAGCGGGAGCTACAATGAGCAGTTCTTC,CASSIPRSGSYNEQFF
NA,TRBV29-1,TRBD2,TRBJ2-5,TGCAGCGTTGAAGTAATAGCGGGGGAGACCCAGTACTTC,CSVEVIAGETQYF
NA,TRBV2,TRBD1,TRBJ2-7,TGTGCCAGCAGTGAACGGCAGGGGGCGAACGAGCAGTACTTC,CASSERQGANEQYF
NA,TRBV28,TRBD1,TRBJ1-2,TGTGCCAGCAGGTTGGCACCAGGGGGGATGAGAGGCTACACCTTC,CASRLAPGGMRGYTF
NA,TRBV5-1,TRBD2,TRBJ2-3,TGCGCCAGCAGCTTGGCCGGTCTGGCTAGCGGGGCCTCGGATACGCAGTATTTT,CASSLAGLASGASDTQYF
few,TRBV6-4,NA,TRBJ1-1,TGTGCCAGCAGTATGACCTTCCTTCAGGACACTGAAGCTTTCTTT,CASSMTFLQDTEAFF
NA,TRBV5-4,TRBD2,TRBJ2-1,TGTGCCAGCAGCTTGTCTCCCGCTAGCGGGAGTGGCAATGAGCAGTTCTTC,CASSLSPASGSGNEQFF
NA,TRBV4-2,TRBD2,TRBJ2-1,TGTGCCAGCAGCCAAGATCTAAGGACTAGCGTGGTCGATGAGCAGTTCTTC,CASSQDLRTSVVDEQFF
NA,TRBV5-1,TRBD2,TRBJ2-1,TGCGCCAGCAAGAATTCTGAGACTAGCGGCCTGTCGCGGTATGAGCAGTTCTTC,CASKNSETSGLSRYEQFF
NA,TRBV9,NA,TRBJ2-3,TGTGCCAGCAGCGGCCGTCAGGGGTCTAGCACAGATACGCAGTATTTT,CASSGRQGSSTDTQYF
few,TRBV6-5,NA,TRBJ1-1,TGTGCCAGCAGACAAGACAGGTATGGTGAAGCTTTCTTT,CASRQDRYGEAFF
NA,TRBV27,NA,TRBJ2-1,TGTGCCAGAACTCGGGGGAGTGAGCAGTTCTTC,CARTRGSEQFF
NA,TRBV27,TRBD1,TRBJ2-5,TGTGCCAGCAGTTTTAACTCCCACAGGGGTCAAGAGACCCAGTACTTC,CASSFNSHRGQETQYF
NA,TRBV15,NA,TRBJ2-6,TGTGCCACCAGCGGTGGGGCAGGAGTCCTCTCTGGGGCCAACGTCCTGACTTTC,CATSGGAGVLSGANVLTF
few,TRBV10-1,TRBD1,TRBJ2-7,TGCGCCAGCTCCCGGGACAGGGGTTACGAGCAGTACTTC,CASSRDRGYEQYF
few,TRBV19,TRBD1,TRBJ1-1,TGTGCCAGTAGTAGGGGACAGGGGCCGACTTTT,CASSRGQGPTF
NA,TRBV19,TRBD1,TRBJ2-2,TGTGCCAGTAGTCAGTCCGGGACAGGGGCGAACAAGGGGGAGCTGTTTTTT,CASSQSGTGANKGELFF
few,TRBV7-9,NA,TRBJ1-5,TGTGCCAGCAGCAATTGGGGGGGGACTTCCAATCAGCCCCAGCATTTT,CASSNWGGTSNQPQHF
NA,TRBV9,NA,TRBJ2-2,TGTGCCAGCAGCGTAGCGGCGAACACCGGGGAGCTGTTTTTT,CASSVAANTGELFF
NA,TRBV5-1,NA,TRBJ2-1,TGCGCCAGCAGCTTGGGGCTGGCAGGGGGGAAAAATGAGCAGTTCTTC,CASSLGLAGGKNEQFF
NA,TRBV19,NA,TRBJ2-1,TGTGCCAGTAGTATTCTAGCGGAATCCAAGGGGGTAAATGAGCAGTTCTTC,CASSILAESKGVNEQFF
NA,TRBV9,TRBD2,TRBJ2-3,TGTGCCAGCAGCCGGACTAGCGGGAGAGGGCTGGAGAAAGATACGCAGTATTTT,CASSRTSGRGLEKDTQYF
NA,TRBV11-3,NA,TRBJ2-3,TGTGCCAGCAGCTTAGGACAGGGAGGAGGCACAGATACGCAGTATTTT,CASSLGQGGGTDTQYF
NA,TRBV7-7,TRBD2,TRBJ2-1,TGTGCCAGCAGCGCACTAGCGGGGGGGCCTATCGATGAGCAGTTCTTC,CASSALAGGPIDEQFF
NA,TRBV19,TRBD2,TRBJ2-7,TGTGCCAGTAGTATCTCTAGCGGGAGTACCTACGAGCAGTACTTC,CASSISSGSTYEQYF
NA,TRBV11-2,TRBD2,TRBJ2-1,TGTGCCAGCAGGGCCGGGGGGTTGGATGAGCAGTTCTTC,CASRAGGLDEQFF
NA,TRBV25-1,TRBD2,TRBJ2-3,TGTGCCAGCAGTGGTAAGCGGGAGTCCGGTGACTACACAGATACGCAGTATTTT,CASSGKRESGDYTDTQYF
NA,TRBV7-3,NA,TRBJ2-3,TGTGCCAGCAGCTTAAGCGGCGGAGAAACAGATACGCAGTATTTT,CASSLSGGETDTQYF
few,TRBV2,NA,TRBJ1-2,TGTGCCAGCAGTACGGAGGGTACTAACTATGGCTACACCTTC,CASSTEGTNYGYTF
NA,TRBV5-4,TRBD1,TRBJ2-5,TGTGCCAGCAGCTTGTGGGGACAGGGGTCGGCCCAGTACTTC,CASSLWGQGSAQYF
NA,TRBV25-1,TRBD2,TRBJ2-5,TGTGCCAGCAGTGAAGGGGGGGAAACGGAGACCCAGTACTTC,CASSEGGETETQYF
few,TRBV13,NA,TRBJ1-6,TGTGCCAGCAGCCAATCGGGGGGTAATTCACCCCTCCACTTT,CASSQSGGNSPLHF
NA,TRBV13,TRBD2,TRBJ2-3,TGTGCCAGCAGCCCTAGCTTTCCCCCAACTAGCGGGGGGCTATACACGCAGTATTTT,CASSPSFPPTSGGLYTQYF
few,TRBV27,NA,TRBJ1-5,TGTGCCAGCAGAGAAGGACAGCACCACGGGCCCCAGCATTTT,CASREGQHHGPQHF
NA,TRBV27,NA,TRBJ2-7,TGTGCCAGCAGCGCGGGGACGACAACCTACGAGCAGTACTTC,CASSAGTTTYEQYF
NA,TRBV27,TRBD2,TRBJ2-5,TGTGCCAGCAGTTTATCGGCTAGCGGGTACCAAGAGACCCAGTACTTC,CASSLSASGYQETQYF